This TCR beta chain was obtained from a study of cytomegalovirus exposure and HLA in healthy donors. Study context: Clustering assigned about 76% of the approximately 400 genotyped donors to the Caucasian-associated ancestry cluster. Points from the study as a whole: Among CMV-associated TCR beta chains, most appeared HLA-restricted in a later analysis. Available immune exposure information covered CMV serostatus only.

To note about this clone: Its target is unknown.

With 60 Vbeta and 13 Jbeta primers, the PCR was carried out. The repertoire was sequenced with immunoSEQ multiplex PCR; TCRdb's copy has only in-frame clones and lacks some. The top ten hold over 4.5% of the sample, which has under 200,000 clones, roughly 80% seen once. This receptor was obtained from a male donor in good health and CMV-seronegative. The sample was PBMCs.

CDR3 DNA: TGTGCCAGTTCCGCGGAGACCGGGGCCAACGTCCTGACTTTC. Its protein is CASSAETGANVLTF. The V and J genes are TRBV18 and TRBJ2-6; D not resolved. The germline CDR1 and CDR2 sequences are KGHSH and LQKENI. The CDR3 is 14 residues long. V lost 9 bases, J lost 4 bases, and 13 bases lay in between. Supplemented by reference TRBV18 and TRBJ2-6, the full variable domain reads NAGVMQNPRHLVRRRGQEARLRCSPMKGHSHVYWYRQLPEEGLKFMVYLQKENIIDESGMPKERFSAEFPKEGPSILRIQQVVRGDSAAYFCASSAETGANVLTFGAGSRLTVL.